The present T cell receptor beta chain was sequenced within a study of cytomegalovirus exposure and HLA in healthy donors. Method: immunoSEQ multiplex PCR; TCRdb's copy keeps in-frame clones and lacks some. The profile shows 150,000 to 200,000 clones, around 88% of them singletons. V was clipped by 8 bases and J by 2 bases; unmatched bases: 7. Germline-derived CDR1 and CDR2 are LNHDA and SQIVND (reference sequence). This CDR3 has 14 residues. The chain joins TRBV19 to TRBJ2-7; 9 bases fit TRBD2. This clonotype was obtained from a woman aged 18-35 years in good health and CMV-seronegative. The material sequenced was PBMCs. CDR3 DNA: TGTGCCAGTTCTCGTAGCGGGAGCGCCTACGAGCAGTACTTC. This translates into CASSRSGSAYEQYF.